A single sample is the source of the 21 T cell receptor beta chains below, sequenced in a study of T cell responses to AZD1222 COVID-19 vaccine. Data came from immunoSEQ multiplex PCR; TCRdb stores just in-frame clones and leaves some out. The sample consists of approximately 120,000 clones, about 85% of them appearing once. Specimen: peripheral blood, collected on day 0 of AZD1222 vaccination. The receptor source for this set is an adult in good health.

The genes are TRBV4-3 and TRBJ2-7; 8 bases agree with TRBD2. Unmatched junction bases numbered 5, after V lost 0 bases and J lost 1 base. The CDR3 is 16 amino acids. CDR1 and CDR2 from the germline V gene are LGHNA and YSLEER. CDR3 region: CASSQDLRGVSYEQYF. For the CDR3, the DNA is TGCGCCAGCAGCCAAGACTTGCGGGGGGTTTCCTACGAGCAGTACTTC.

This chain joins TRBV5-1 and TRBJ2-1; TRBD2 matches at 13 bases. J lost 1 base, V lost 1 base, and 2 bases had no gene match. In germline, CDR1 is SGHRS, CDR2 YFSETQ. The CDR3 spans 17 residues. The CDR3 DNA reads TGCGCCAGCAGCTTGTGGACTAGCGGGGGTTCCTACAATGAGCAGTTCTTC. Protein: CASSLWTSGGSYNEQFF. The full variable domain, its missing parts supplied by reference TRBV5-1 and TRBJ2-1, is KAGVTQTPRYLIKTRGQQVTLSCSPISGHRSVSWYQQTPGQGLQFLFEYFSETQRNKGNFPGRFSGRQFSNSRSEMNVSTLELGDSALYLCASSLWTSGGSYNEQFFGPGTRLTVL.

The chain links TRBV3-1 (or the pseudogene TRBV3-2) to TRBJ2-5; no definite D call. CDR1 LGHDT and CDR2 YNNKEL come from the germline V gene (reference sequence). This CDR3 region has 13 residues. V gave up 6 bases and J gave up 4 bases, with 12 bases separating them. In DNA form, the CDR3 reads TGTGCCAGCAGAAGTGAGCCGAGAGAGACCCAGTACTTC. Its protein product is CASRSEPRETQYF.

CDR3 DNA: TGTGCCAGCAGCAAGGGTCCGGACTGCTACGAGCAGTACTTC. Protein product: CASSKGPDCYEQYF. The V gene is TRBV21-1, the J gene TRBJ2-7; TRBD2, as called in the table, went unchecked against the DNA. TRBV21-1 is tagged as a pseudogene. This CDR3 is 14 amino acids long.

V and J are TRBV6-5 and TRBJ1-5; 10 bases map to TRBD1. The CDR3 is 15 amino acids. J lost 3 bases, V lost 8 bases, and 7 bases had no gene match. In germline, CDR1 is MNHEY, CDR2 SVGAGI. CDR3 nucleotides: TGTGCCAGCGGGCCGGGACAGGGGTTCAATCAGCCCCAGCATTTT. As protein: CASGPGQGFNQPQHF.

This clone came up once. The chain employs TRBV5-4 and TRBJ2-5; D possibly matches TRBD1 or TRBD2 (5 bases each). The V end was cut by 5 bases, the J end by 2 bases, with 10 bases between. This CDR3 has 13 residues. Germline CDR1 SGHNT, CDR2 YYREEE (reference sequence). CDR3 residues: CASSPWGQETQYF. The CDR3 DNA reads TGTGCCAGCAGTCCTTGGGGGCAAGAGACCCAGTACTTC. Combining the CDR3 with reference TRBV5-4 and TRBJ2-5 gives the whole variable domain ETGVTQSPTHLIKTRGQQVTLRCSSQSGHNTVSWYQQALGQGPQFIFQYYREEENGRGNFPPRFSGLQFPNYSSELNVNALELDDSALYLCASSPWGQETQYFGPGTRLLVL.

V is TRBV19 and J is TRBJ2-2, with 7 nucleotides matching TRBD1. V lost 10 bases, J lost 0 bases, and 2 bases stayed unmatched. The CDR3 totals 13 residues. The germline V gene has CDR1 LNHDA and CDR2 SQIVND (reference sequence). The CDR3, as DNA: TGTGCCACCGGGACAGCGAACACCGGGGAGCTGTTTTTT. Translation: CATGTANTGELFF.

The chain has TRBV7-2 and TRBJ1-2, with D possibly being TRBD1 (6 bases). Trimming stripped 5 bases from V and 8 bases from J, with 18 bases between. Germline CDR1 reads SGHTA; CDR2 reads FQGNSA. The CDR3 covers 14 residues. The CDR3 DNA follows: TGTGCCAGCAGCAAACCTCTACAGGGAACCGGCTACACCTTC. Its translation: CASSKPLQGTGYTF.

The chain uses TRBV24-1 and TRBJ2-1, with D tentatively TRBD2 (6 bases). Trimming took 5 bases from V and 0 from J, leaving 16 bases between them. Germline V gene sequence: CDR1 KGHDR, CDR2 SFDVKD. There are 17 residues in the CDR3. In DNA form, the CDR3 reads TGTGCCACCAGTGCCTTGGGAGGAATGAGCTCCTACAATGAGCAGTTCTTC. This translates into CATSALGGMSSYNEQFF.

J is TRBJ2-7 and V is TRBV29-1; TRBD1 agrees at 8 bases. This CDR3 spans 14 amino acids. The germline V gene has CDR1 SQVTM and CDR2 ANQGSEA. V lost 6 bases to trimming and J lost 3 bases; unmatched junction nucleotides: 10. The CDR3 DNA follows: TGCAGCGTGAGGGAGCAGGGGGCCAACTACGAGCAGTACTTC. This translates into CSVREQGANYEQYF.

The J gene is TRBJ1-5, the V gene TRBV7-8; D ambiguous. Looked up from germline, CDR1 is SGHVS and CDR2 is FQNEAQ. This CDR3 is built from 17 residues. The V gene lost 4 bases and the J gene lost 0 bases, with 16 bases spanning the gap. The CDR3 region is CASSSAPEASSNQPQHF. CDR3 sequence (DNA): TGTGCCAGCAGCTCGGCGCCTGAGGCGAGTAGCAATCAGCCCCAGCATTTT.

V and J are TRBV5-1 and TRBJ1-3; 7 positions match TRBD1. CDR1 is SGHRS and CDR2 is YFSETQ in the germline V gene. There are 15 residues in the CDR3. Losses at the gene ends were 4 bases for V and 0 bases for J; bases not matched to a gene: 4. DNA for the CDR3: TGCGCCAGCAGCCCTACAGGGGTCTCTGGAAACACCATATATTTT. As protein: CASSPTGVSGNTIYF.

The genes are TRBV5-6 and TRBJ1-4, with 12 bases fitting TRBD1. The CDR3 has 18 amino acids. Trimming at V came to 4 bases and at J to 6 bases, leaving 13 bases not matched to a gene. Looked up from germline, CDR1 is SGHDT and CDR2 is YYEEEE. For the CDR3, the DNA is TGTGCCAGCAGCCCGGGGACAGGGGGCGAGAGGAGGTATGAAAAACTGTTTTTT. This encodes CASSPGTGGERRYEKLFF.

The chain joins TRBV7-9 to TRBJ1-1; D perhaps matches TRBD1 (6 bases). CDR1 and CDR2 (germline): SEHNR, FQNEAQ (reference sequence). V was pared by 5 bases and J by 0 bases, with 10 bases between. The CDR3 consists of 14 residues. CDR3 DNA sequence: TGTGCCAGCAGCGGGGGGCCCATGAACACTGAAGCTTTCTTT. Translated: CASSGGPMNTEAFF.

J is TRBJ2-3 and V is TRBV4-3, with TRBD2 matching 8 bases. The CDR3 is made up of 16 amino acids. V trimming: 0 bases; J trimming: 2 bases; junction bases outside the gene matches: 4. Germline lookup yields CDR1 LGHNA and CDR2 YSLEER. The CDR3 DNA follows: TGCGCCAGCAGCCAAGAAACAGCGGGGGTCACAGATACGCAGTATTTT. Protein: CASSQETAGVTDTQYF.

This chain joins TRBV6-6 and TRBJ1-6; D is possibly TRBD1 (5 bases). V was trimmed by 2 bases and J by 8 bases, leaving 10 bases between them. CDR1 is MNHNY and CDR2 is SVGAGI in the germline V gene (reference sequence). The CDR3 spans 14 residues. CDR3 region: CASSYQGEDSPLHF. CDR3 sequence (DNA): TGTGCCAGCAGTTACCAAGGGGAGGATTCACCCCTCCACTTT.

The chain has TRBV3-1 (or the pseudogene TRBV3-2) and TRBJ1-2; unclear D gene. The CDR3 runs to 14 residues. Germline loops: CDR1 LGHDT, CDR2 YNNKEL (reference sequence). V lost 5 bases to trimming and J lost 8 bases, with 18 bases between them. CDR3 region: CASSSGYPEKGYTF. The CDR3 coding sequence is TGTGCCAGCAGCAGTGGTTATCCGGAAAAAGGCTACACCTTC.

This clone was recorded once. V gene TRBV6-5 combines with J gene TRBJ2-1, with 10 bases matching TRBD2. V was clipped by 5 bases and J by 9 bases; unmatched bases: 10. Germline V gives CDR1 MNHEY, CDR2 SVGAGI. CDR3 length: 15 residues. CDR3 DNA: TGTGCCAGCAGTCCATTAGCGGGAGGAGGCGGTGAGCAGTTCTTC. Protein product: CASSPLAGGGGEQFF.

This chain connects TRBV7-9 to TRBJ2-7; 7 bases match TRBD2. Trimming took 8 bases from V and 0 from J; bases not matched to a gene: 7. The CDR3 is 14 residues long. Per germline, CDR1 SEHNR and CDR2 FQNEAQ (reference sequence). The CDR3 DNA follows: TGTGCCAGCGCGGGGGAGGGTCCCTCCTACGAGCAGTACTTC. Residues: CASAGEGPSYEQYF.

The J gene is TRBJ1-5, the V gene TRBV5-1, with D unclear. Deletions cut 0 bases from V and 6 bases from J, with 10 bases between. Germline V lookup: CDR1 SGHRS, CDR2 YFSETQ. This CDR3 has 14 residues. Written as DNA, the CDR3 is TGCGCCAGCAGCTTGGGGGAGGATTCTCAGCCCCAGCATTTT. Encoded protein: CASSLGEDSQPQHF.

CDR3 DNA: TGTGCCAGCAGCCCGCGGACTAGCGGGAGTGCCGGGGAGCTGTTTTTT. Its protein is CASSPRTSGSAGELFF. The chain joins TRBV3-1 (or the pseudogene TRBV3-2) to TRBJ2-2, with 13 positions matching TRBD2. CDR1 and CDR2 from the germline V gene are LGHDT and YNNKEL (reference sequence). This CDR3 is built from 16 residues. Trimming at V came to 4 bases and at J to 6 bases, leaving 5 bases not matched to a gene.